This T cell receptor beta chain was observed in a study of naive and memory T cell subsets listed by TCRdb under 2017. Broadly, across the study: Sorted naive and memory T cell subsets from peripheral blood were analyzed in the study using a UMI-based, open-source pipeline for TCR alpha and beta sequencing. The functional CMV T cell responses agreed completely with IgG serology results. RNA was DNase-treated and reverse transcribed with TCR constant-region primers, mostly using SuperScript III.

Study-wide conclusions, independent of this receptor: TCR abundance followed a power law whose exponent differed between naive and memory subsets but was consistent across the three individuals. The repertoire findings for the naive and memory subsets could not be validated against a ground truth because none was available. RNA-based TCR counts may be affected by expression changes linked to T cell activation and differentiation. A few larger clonotypes were present in naive repertoires, especially CD8 naive repertoires, and these clonotypes were possibly memory cells re-expressing CD45RA. Clonotypes were defined as single alpha or beta chain sequences, not paired alpha/beta receptors. Gini index rose and Shannon and inverse Simpson diversity fell from naive through CM, EM and EMRA in both CD4 and CD8 cells. Once error correction was done, more than 85% of naive TCR sequences showed up just once, which made the naive abundance distributions much steeper than those of the memory subsets.

To note about this clonotype: What antigen it recognizes has not been identified. One base away there is no much larger clone; base qualities are not given.

The protocol used for the library was UMI-ligation and nested PCR. The beta constant-region primer was an equimolar mix of two oligonucleotides covering both TRBC1 and TRBC2. A single-stranded oligonucleotide bearing the SP2 primer plus a 12-nucleotide UMI was ligated onto the 3' end of the cDNA by T4 RNA ligase 1. Four rounds of PCR, combining the SP2 primer with nested alpha and beta constant-region primers, were used to amplify the ligated cDNA. The ligation reaction was incubated at 16°C for roughly 18-24 hours. To avoid over-amplification, PCR2 was usually performed as a SYBR Green qPCR and halted once a predetermined threshold was reached. Apart from the first purification, every purification step used Agencourt AMPure XP magnetic beads. Libraries were quantified by Qubit and checked on a TapeStation, where a main peak was expected near 650 bp. Pooled libraries were sequenced on an Illumina MiSeq using v2 2x251 paired-end kits, and typically about 1-2.3 million reads were obtained per sample. Each sample was pooled at 3 to 4 nM, and roughly 4.5-7% PhiX was included to help cluster recognition. In the paper's pipeline: FASTQ reads processed by Demultiplexor were assigned V and J genes by Decombinator through tag matching that tolerated a single base-pair mismatch. By using UMIs, Collapsinator corrected both sequencing errors and the frequency errors caused by PCR heterogeneity. TCRs were translated and CDR3s were extracted from the conserved cysteine to the FGXG phenylalanine by CDR3Translator, with non-productive sequences being flagged. Gini, Shannon entropy and inverse Simpson indices were calculated on repertoires that had been subsampled to equal numbers of UMI-defined TCRs. Within the linear range, a power law was fitted by maximum likelihood to the distributions of clonotype abundance. On one naive CD8 sample, the pipeline and MIGEC gave similar UMI counts, unique TCR numbers and clonal distributions. In one analysis, naive TCRs also found in any memory subset of the same donor were removed from the naive repertoire. Repertoires were searched for some 7,000 CMV-associated CDR3 sequences compiled from VDJdb and a published dataset. Through fastp at Q25 and MiXCR, TCRdb rebuilt clones from the public reads, retaining in-frame beta chains. Entries that share a CDR3 protein sequence are merged under the most common genes and DNA. TCRdb's processing, not the authors' own work, is the source of the V and J calls. Here the sample has 140,000 to 150,000 distinct CDR3 sequences; about 18% occur a single time. 0.14% of the sample lies in the top ten.

Separate amplification of TCR alpha and beta chain libraries was performed from the second PCR step onward. CMV status of each donor was established by measuring IFNgamma production from CD4+ T cells after fresh PBMCs were stimulated overnight with CMV viral lysate. CD4 T cells were positively selected using Miltenyi beads, after which CD8 T cells were positively selected from the CD4-negative fraction. Cells were stained for CD3, CD4, CD8, CD45RA, CD27 and a live/dead dye and were sorted on a BD Aria II into four subsets based on CD45RA and CD27. A few healthy volunteers provided blood, and the blood of each volunteer was split into CD4 and CD8 T cells and then into four differentiation subsets. Approximately 130 ml of peripheral blood was drawn per donor, and PBMC were isolated by Ficoll-Paque PLUS density-gradient centrifugation. Sorted cells were lysed in RLT buffer, after which RNA was extracted using a Qiagen RNeasy kit and stored at -80 degrees C.

Reading from cysteine to phenylalanine, the CDR3 counts 19 amino acids. This entry keeps only the CDR3 DNA: 57 bases, framed from base 1. Trimmed from V: 3 bases; trimmed from J: 9 bases; junction bases lacking a gene match: 16. As encoded in the germline V gene (reference sequence), CDR1 is LNHDA while CDR2 is SQIVND. Sequenced: naive CD4+ T cells from blood. The meaning of the sample's cell subset or site label: naive T cells, CD45RA high CD27+. The rearranged segments are TRBV19 and TRBJ2-1; 14 bases in the junction line up with TRBD2. This clonotype originated in a human donor in good health. The nucleotide sequence is TGTGCCAGTAGTATTAGGAGACTAGCGGGAGGGCAGTTGGCGGGTGAGCAGTTCTTC. Translated, this gives CASSIRRLAGGQLAGEQFF.